This T cell receptor (beta chain) was found in a study of metastatic and nonmetastatic thyroid tumors. General study findings and limits: Malignant thyroid tumors reportedly had TCR beta diversity that was significantly higher than in benign nodules, in blood and tumor.

None of the patients had undergone any treatment ahead of thyroid surgery. With respect to this clone: Its antigen is not known.

Original analysis: Building a distant-metastasis classifier for papillary thyroid cancer drew on CDR3 differences across clinicopathological groups. TCRdb re-called the PCR reads with MiXCR. These V and J calls derive from TCRdb rather than the authors' analysis. The sample consists of under 30,000 clones, 3.5% to 5% of them appearing once. This CDR3 contains 14 residues. V lost 1 base and J lost 5, with 11 bases in between. Germline V gene lookup returns CDR1 MNHEY and CDR2 SVGAGI. Sequencing used blood. The chain employs TRBV6-5 and TRBJ1-1, with a weak D call TRBD1 (5 bases). The receptor was derived from a female donor with papillary thyroid cancer or a benign thyroid nodule (not recorded which). Some clones in this sample may be carry-over from other donors' samples. Here the CDR3 DNA reads TGTGCCAGCAGTTACTATCAGGGTAGAACTGAAGCTTTCTTT. This translates into CASSYYQGRTEAFF.